The 28 T cell receptor beta chains below were found in one sample sequenced in a study of T cell clones after liver transplantation (dated by TCRdb to about 2019). Library preparation used the immunoSEQ multiplex PCR assay. The clones in this table, taken by TCRdb from immuneACCESS, are in-frame only. Not every clone is retained; where verified, under half of the shortfall comes from an unresolved V gene, and the cause of the rest is unknown. This sample gives roughly 55,000 clones in total; 70% to 75% of them show up just once. About 10% of the sample is in the top ten clones. This specimen was CD4+ T cells from blood, taken less than 70 months after liver transplant. The source of these receptors is a human patient who received a liver transplant. After a transplant, the graft donor may have provided part of the T cells.

The CDR3, as DNA: TGTGCCAGCAGCCCCAACAGGGGCCACGAGCAGTACTTC. Its translation is CASSPNRGHEQYF. This chain connects TRBV11-3 to TRBJ2-7; 7 nucleotides agree with TRBD1. From germline, CDR1 is SGHNT and CDR2 YENEEA. This CDR3 is 13 amino acids long. J gave up 5 bases and V 5 bases, and 6 bases lay outside the gene matches.

The CDR3 DNA reads as TGTGCCAGCTCACCATATGAATTTTACGAGCAGTACTTC. Amino acids: CASSPYEFYEQYF. J is TRBJ2-7 and V is TRBV18, with D hard to call. The CDR3 runs to 13 residues. CDR1 and CDR2 from the germline V gene are KGHSH and LQKENI. V lost 2 bases to trimming and J lost 4 bases, with 9 bases between them.

This clone was seen a few times. The chain combines TRBV11-2 with TRBJ2-1; the D gene could be TRBD1 or TRBD2 (6 bases each). CDR3 size: 16 residues. Trimming shortened V by 5 bases and J by 0 bases, and 14 bases separated the two germline ends. Germline loops: CDR1 SGHAT, CDR2 FQNNGV. DNA of the CDR3: TGTGCCAGCAGCCCCCTAGGGGGGAGCTCCTACAATGAGCAGTTCTTC. This translates into CASSPLGGSSYNEQFF.

DNA for the CDR3: TGTGCCAGCAGCTTTACTAGCAATCAGCCCCAGCATTTT. It yields the protein CASSFTSNQPQHF. The rearrangement joins TRBV5-5 to TRBJ1-5; D unresolved. This CDR3 region has 13 residues. Trimming pared 2 bases from V and 0 bases from J, leaving 3 bases between. Germline-derived CDR1 and CDR2 are SGHKS and YYEKEE (reference sequence).

The chain has TRBV30 and TRBJ1-5, with 7 bases identical to TRBD1. The CDR3 covers 13 residues. J gave up 3 bases and V 5 bases, and 4 bases lay outside the gene matches. Per germline, CDR1 GTSNPN and CDR2 SVGIG (reference sequence). CDR3 nucleotides: TGTGCCTGGCAAGACAGGGTCAATCAGCCCCAGCATTTT. This gives the protein CAWQDRVNQPQHF.

V and J are TRBV2 and TRBJ2-1, with a tentative D call TRBD1 (6 bases). V shed 0 bases and J shed 10 bases, with 16 bases lying between them. This CDR3 is built from 15 residues. The germline V gene has CDR1 SNHLY and CDR2 FYNNEI. The CDR3 loop reads CASSEALWAGVEQFF. The DNA of the CDR3 is TGTGCCAGCAGTGAAGCGCTTTGGGCAGGGGTCGAGCAGTTCTTC.

This clone was found a few times. The V and J genes are TRBV28 and TRBJ2-7, with D unresolved. CDR3 length: 11 amino acids. The germline gives CDR1 MDHEN, CDR2 SYDVKM. V was pared by 5 bases and J by 7 bases, with 9 bases between. The CDR3 DNA sequence: TGTGCCAGCAGTGGAATATGGGAGCAGTACTTC. Translation: CASSGIWEQYF.

This chain uses TRBV20-1 with TRBJ1-2; no definite D call. The ends were cut back, 6 bases at V and 8 bases at J, with 13 bases in the middle. Looked up from germline, CDR1 is DFQATT and CDR2 is SNEGSKA (reference sequence). The CDR3 sequence is 11 residues long. In DNA, the CDR3 is TGCAGTGCCTATACTGGTTTGGGCTACACCTTC. This sequence encodes CSAYTGLGYTF.

The J gene is TRBJ2-5, the V gene TRBV28; 9 nucleotides match TRBD1. The CDR3 has 15 residues. With V trimmed by 5 bases and J by 5 bases, 9 bases remained unmatched. Germline V gene sequence: CDR1 MDHEN, CDR2 SYDVKM. CDR3 sequence (DNA): TGTGCCAGCAGTGGCGGGACAGGGTCTAAGGAGACCCAGTACTTC. Amino acids: CASSGGTGSKETQYF.

Notes on this clone: One end of the junction fails to match germline, which may point to a read error. V is TRBV19 and J is TRBJ2-1; D might be TRBD1 (7 bases). Per the germline V gene, CDR1 is LNHDA and CDR2 is SQIVND (reference sequence). The CDR3 covers 16 residues. Here the CDR3 DNA reads TGTGCCAGTAGTTTAGAGGGCAGGGGGGAAGGCAATGAGCAGTTCTTC. It codes for CASSLEGRGEGNEQFF.

The table lists this clone with a few counts. The gene calls are TRBV9 and TRBJ1-6, with a possible D match to TRBD1 (5 bases). The V end lost 0 bases, the J end lost 10 bases, and 14 bases lay between the germline ends. Germline CDR1 and CDR2: SGDLS and YYNGEE. The CDR3 length is 15 residues. CDR3 nucleotides: TGTGCCAGCAGCGTAGATGGGGGGGTCGGATCACCCCTCCACTTT. Its protein product is CASSVDGGVGSPLHF. Full variable domain (missing parts from reference TRBV9 and TRBJ1-6): DSGVTQTPKHLITATGQRVTLRCSPRSGDLSVYWYQQSLDQGLQFLIQYYNGEERAKGNILERFSAQQFPDLHSELNLSSLELGDSALYFCASSVDGGVGSPLHFGNGTRLTVT.

The gene calls are TRBV15 and TRBJ1-2, with a possible D match to TRBD1 (5 bases). The CDR3 runs 17 residues. Trimming took 0 bases from V and 1 from J, leaving 15 bases between them. Germline V lookup: CDR1 LNHNV, CDR2 YYDKDF (reference sequence). The CDR3 sequence: CATSRDQWGMINYGYTF. CDR3 nucleotide sequence: TGTGCCACCAGCAGAGATCAGTGGGGCATGATTAACTATGGCTACACCTTC. The full variable domain, completed using reference TRBV15 and TRBJ1-2, is DAMVIQNPRYQVTQFGKPVTLSCSQTLNHNVMYWYQQKSSQAPKLLFHYYDKDFNNEADTPDNFQSRRPNTSFCFLDIRSPGLGDTAMYLCATSRDQWGMINYGYTFGSGTRLTVV.

In this sample, this clone turned up a few times. The chain combines TRBV11-2 with TRBJ1-5; perhaps TRBD1 as D (5 bases). The CDR3 runs 15 residues. V lost 0 bases to trimming and J lost 2 bases, with 8 bases between them. Germline V gene data show CDR1 as SGHAT and CDR2 as FQNNGV. DNA of the CDR3: TGTGCCAGCAGCTTAGAACAACAGGGCAATCAGCCCCAGCATTTT. Translated: CASSLEQQGNQPQHF.

V gene TRBV10-3 combines with J gene TRBJ1-2, with D tentatively TRBD1 (6 bases). Germline V gene lookup returns CDR1 ENHRY and CDR2 SYGVKD. The CDR3 spans 15 residues. V lost 4 bases to trimming and J lost 5 bases, with 17 bases between them. Here the CDR3 reads CAISVGQGSQYGYTF. DNA for the CDR3: TGTGCCATCAGTGTCGGCCAGGGGAGTCAGTATGGCTACACCTTC.

This chain connects TRBV18 to TRBJ2-4, with D perhaps given as TRBD1 or TRBD2 (5 bases each). Trimming pared 1 base from V and 5 bases from J, leaving 12 bases between. The length of the CDR3 is 15 residues. Germline V lookup: CDR1 KGHSH, CDR2 LQKENI. CDR3 sequence reads: CASSPRAGSENIQYF. Here the CDR3 DNA reads TGTGCCAGCTCACCACGCGCAGGGAGTGAAAACATTCAGTACTTC.

This clone was counted between two and nine times. V is TRBV4-1 and J is TRBJ1-1, with TRBD1 matching over 8 bases. Germline CDR1 is MGHRA and CDR2 is YSYEKL. The CDR3 consists of 16 residues. V was clipped by 1 base and J by 5 bases; unmatched bases: 9. This chain's CDR3 is CASSQVLRTGQTEAFF. The CDR3 DNA sequence: TGCGCCAGCAGCCAAGTTTTACGGACAGGGCAAACTGAAGCTTTCTTT.

The chain is built from TRBV4-2 and TRBJ2-7; D remains unclear. V lost 0 bases, J lost 9 bases, and 9 bases lay in between. The germline CDR1 and CDR2 sequences are LGHNA and YNFKEQ. This CDR3 spans 12 amino acids. The CDR3 DNA reads TGTGCCAGCAGCCAAGATCTCGTAGCGCAGTACTTC. It yields the protein CASSQDLVAQYF.

This chain links TRBV25-1 with TRBJ2-3; tentative D call: TRBD1 (8 bases). V was pared by 1 base and J by 1 base, with 18 bases between. In germline, CDR1 is MGHDK, CDR2 SYGVNS. The CDR3 totals 18 residues. CDR3 sequence: CASSEWDRTRFGTDTQYF. In nucleotides, the CDR3 is TGTGCCAGCAGTGAATGGGACAGGACTAGGTTTGGCACAGATACGCAGTATTTT. The variable domain in full, with the rest retrieved from reference TRBV25-1 and TRBJ2-3, is EADIYQTPRYLVIGTGKKITLECSQTMGHDKMYWYQQDPGMELHLIHYSYGVNSTEKGDLSSESTVSRIRTEHFPLTLESARPSHTSQYLCASSEWDRTRFGTDTQYFGPGTRLTVL.

The chain couples TRBV5-1 to TRBJ2-7; D is uncertain. Germline V lookup: CDR1 SGHRS, CDR2 YFSETQ. The CDR3 covers 13 residues. V was cut by 4 bases and J by 3 bases, with 11 bases left in between. The CDR3 DNA reads as TGCGCCAGCAGCGACCCGCCCGGCTACGAGCAGTACTTC. It yields the protein CASSDPPGYEQYF.

This clone has just a few counts. The chain joins TRBV27 to TRBJ2-7; 8 bases align to TRBD1. J lost 3 bases, V lost 5 bases, and 6 bases had no gene match. CDR3 length: 14 residues. Germline V gene data show CDR1 as MNHEY and CDR2 as SMNVEV (reference sequence). The CDR3 spells CASSNRGKGYEQYF. The CDR3 DNA follows: TGTGCCAGCAGTAACAGGGGGAAAGGCTACGAGCAGTACTTC.

This clone has just a few counts. The chain has TRBV7-2 and TRBJ2-6; TRBD1 aligns across 8 bases. CDR1 and CDR2 (germline): SGHTA, FQGNSA. Trimming removed 6 bases from V and 0 bases from J; junction bases left unmatched: 1. The CDR3 is 15 amino acids. Here the CDR3 reads CASRDRDSGANVLTF. Written as DNA, the CDR3 is TGTGCCAGCAGGGACAGGGACTCTGGGGCCAACGTCCTGACTTTC. Based on the CDR3 plus reference TRBV7-2 and TRBJ2-6, the full variable domain is GAGVSQSPSNKVTEKGKDVELRCDPISGHTALYWYRQSLGQGLEFLIYFQGNSAPDKSGLPSDRFSAERTGGSVSTLTIQRTQQEDSAVYLCASRDRDSGANVLTFGAGSRLTVL.

The CDR3 spells CASSPRITSGNTIYF. The DNA of the CDR3 is TGTGCCAGCAGCCCCCGGATAACCTCTGGAAACACCATATATTTT. The chain employs TRBV9 and TRBJ1-3, with unresolved D. The CDR3 loop spans 15 amino acids. V shed 4 bases and J shed 0 bases, with 11 bases lying between them. Per the germline V gene, CDR1 is SGDLS and CDR2 is YYNGEE.

The chain links TRBV28 to TRBJ2-3, with 7 positions matching TRBD2. Germline V gene data show CDR1 as MDHEN and CDR2 as SYDVKM. The CDR3 extends over 13 amino acids. The V gene end was trimmed by 7 bases and the J gene end by 5 bases; junction bases not matched to a gene: 6. The DNA for the CDR3 is TGTGCCAGCAAGTGGCGGGGGATAGATACGCAGTATTTT. It yields the protein CASKWRGIDTQYF.

The J gene is TRBJ1-2, the V gene TRBV6-6; 7 nucleotides match TRBD1. CDR3 length: 16 amino acids. Per germline, CDR1 MNHNY and CDR2 SVGAGI (reference sequence). V lost 4 bases to trimming and J lost 2 bases; unmatched junction nucleotides: 10. CDR3 in amino acids: CASSLPRDSENYGYTF. DNA of the CDR3: TGTGCCAGCAGTTTGCCCCGGGACAGCGAGAACTATGGCTACACCTTC.

The V gene is TRBV6-1, the J gene TRBJ2-7; D may be TRBD1 (5 bases). Germline-derived CDR1 and CDR2 are MNHNS and SASEGT. The CDR3 has 14 residues. Deletions cut 0 bases from V and 3 bases from J, with 9 bases between. The CDR3 loop reads CASSEAARVYEQYF. The CDR3 DNA reads as TGTGCCAGCAGTGAAGCAGCCAGGGTCTACGAGCAGTACTTC.

The chain links TRBV19 to TRBJ2-3; 7 positions agree with TRBD2. Germline CDR1 LNHDA, CDR2 SQIVND (reference sequence). The CDR3 is 15 amino acids. With 7 bases clipped from V and 2 bases from J, the junction kept 9 bases outside the gene matches. This chain's CDR3 is CASTPWGGTTDTQYF. The CDR3, as DNA: TGTGCCAGTACCCCCTGGGGGGGGACCACAGATACGCAGTATTTT.

This chain links TRBV11-2 with TRBJ2-2, with D unclear. The CDR3 runs 14 residues. Germline CDR1 is SGHAT and CDR2 is FQNNGV. V was shortened by 8 bases and J by 6 bases, with 16 bases between the two germline ends. Written as DNA, the CDR3 is TGTGCCAGCGGCCTGGAGCAATGGGCCGGGGAGCTGTTTTTT. As protein: CASGLEQWAGELFF.

The chain couples TRBV7-8 to TRBJ1-1, with D possibly TRBD1 on 6 matching bases. Germline CDR1 is SGHVS and CDR2 is FQNEAQ. This CDR3 has 14 residues. Trimming shortened V by 3 bases and J by 1 base, and 9 bases separated the two germline ends. The CDR3 coding sequence is TGTGCCAGCAGCTTTCACAGGGAGAACACTGAAGCTTTCTTT. Translation gives CASSFHRENTEAFF.